A single sample gave rise to the 23 T cell receptor beta chains below, sequenced in a study of CD8 T cells in Susac syndrome. The RNA input was about 0.5 to 1 ug, and it was reverse transcribed with random hexamers. From the immunoSEQ multiplex PCR reads, TCRdb called clonotypes with MiXCR, one entry per CDR3 protein. The profile covers approximately 200,000 distinct CDR3 sequences, with more than 90% appearing a single time and 0.093% taken by the ten largest. The sequencing input was CD4+ T cells from PBMCs. These receptors all stem from a human donor with multiple sclerosis.

The chain recombines TRBV30 with TRBJ2-7; perhaps TRBD2 as D (6 bases). The V end lost 0 bases, the J end lost 1 base, and 16 bases lay between the germline ends. The germline gives CDR1 GTSNPN, CDR2 SVGIG (reference sequence). CDR3 size: 16 residues. CDR3 coding DNA: TGTGCCTGGAGTGTTGGAGGAGGGTATGTATCCTACGAGCAGTACTTC. Its protein is CAWSVGGGYVSYEQYF. Together with reference TRBV30 and TRBJ2-7, the CDR3 gives the full variable domain: SQTIHQWPATLVQPVGSPLSLECTVEGTSNPNLYWYRQAAGRGLQLLFYSVGIGQISSEVPQNLSASRPQDRQFILSSKKLLLSDSGFYLCAWSVGGGYVSYEQYFGPGTRLTVT.

The V gene is TRBV14, the J gene TRBJ1-6; 8 bases map to TRBD1. With V trimmed by 1 base and J by 7 bases, 3 bases remained unmatched. This CDR3 spans 15 amino acids. Germline loops: CDR1 SGHDN, CDR2 FVKESK. CDR3 DNA sequence: TGTGCCAGCAGCCAAGCCGGGACAGGAAATTCACCCCTCCACTTT. This sequence encodes CASSQAGTGNSPLHF.

The rearrangement uses TRBV20-1 and TRBJ1-3; a weak D match, TRBD1 (6 bases). The CDR3 has 15 amino acids. The V end lost 5 bases, the J end lost 4 bases, and 18 bases lay between the germline ends. The V gene's germline CDR1 is DFQATT and CDR2 SNEGSKA (reference sequence). CDR3 residues: CSAEQGPLPGNTIYF. The CDR3 coding sequence is TGCAGTGCTGAACAGGGACCACTACCGGGAAACACCATATATTTT.

V and J are TRBV5-1 and TRBJ1-1, with no clear D. Per the germline V gene, CDR1 is SGHRS and CDR2 is YFSETQ. The CDR3 consists of 15 residues. The V gene lost 0 bases and the J gene lost 3 bases, with 12 bases spanning the gap. The CDR3: CASSLAGRPDTEAFF. DNA of the CDR3: TGCGCCAGCAGCTTGGCCGGTAGGCCAGACACTGAAGCTTTCTTT.

This sequence joins TRBV25-1 and TRBJ2-3; no clear D. This CDR3 region has 10 residues. Germline CDR1 reads MGHDK; CDR2 reads SYGVNS. Trimming cost V 5 bases and J 3 bases, with 0 bases left between them. The CDR3 reads CASSTDTQYF. The CDR3 bases are TGTGCCAGCAGTACAGATACGCAGTATTTT.

The V gene is TRBV2, the J gene TRBJ1-5; the match to TRBD1 covers 12 bases. The germline V gene encodes CDR1 SNHLY and CDR2 FYNNEI. CDR3 length: 16 amino acids. Trimming took 8 bases from V and 7 from J; bases not matched to a gene: 12. CDR3: CASGPGQGALRQPQHF. The DNA for the CDR3 is TGTGCCAGCGGTCCGGGACAGGGGGCTCTGCGGCAGCCCCAGCATTTT.

The chain links TRBV4-3 to TRBJ2-3; TRBD2 is a possible D gene (6 bases). The length of the CDR3 is 16 residues. V was cut by 0 bases and J by 3 bases, with 13 bases left in between. Germline CDR1 reads LGHNA; CDR2 reads YSLEER. The CDR3 region has the DNA TGCGCCAGCAGCCAAGACGGCGGGGTAGGGACAGATACGCAGTATTTT. Its protein product is CASSQDGGVGTDTQYF.

The chain is built from TRBV30 and TRBJ1-2, with D maybe TRBD1 (5 bases). The CDR3 length is 17 residues. Trimming shortened V by 0 bases and J by 6 bases, and 23 bases separated the two germline ends. The germline V gene encodes CDR1 GTSNPN and CDR2 SVGIG (reference sequence). This chain's CDR3 is CAWSVPYGDGWRNGYTF. CDR3 bases: TGTGCCTGGAGTGTGCCTTATGGGGACGGCTGGAGGAATGGCTACACCTTC.

The V gene is TRBV20-1, the J gene TRBJ2-2; D unresolved. Germline V CDR1 and CDR2: DFQATT, SNEGSKA (reference sequence). The CDR3 contains 15 residues. Trimming stripped 5 bases from V and 5 bases from J, with 18 bases between. The CDR3 nucleotides read TGCAGTGCTCGGTTTCGGAGAAAACGAACCGGGGAGCTGTTTTTT. Its translation: CSARFRRKRTGELFF.

This clonotype was seen just once. The CDR3 is CASSLDGSLSGNTIYF. In DNA form, the CDR3 reads TGTGCCAGCAGTTTAGACGGCAGCCTCTCTGGAAACACCATATATTTT. V gene TRBV12-3 or TRBV12-4 combines with J gene TRBJ1-3, with unresolved D. The V end lost 1 base, the J end lost 0 bases, and 10 bases lay between the germline ends. This CDR3 is 16 amino acids long.

This chain connects TRBV6-5 to TRBJ2-5, with D uncertain. V lost 4 bases and J lost 4, with 25 bases in between. Germline assignment: CDR1 MNHEY and CDR2 SVGAGI. The CDR3 sequence is 18 residues long. The CDR3 region has the DNA TGTGCCAGCAGTTTTTCACCTCCCGGACGTCCCCAGGCAGAGACCCAGTACTTC. Amino acids: CASSFSPPGRPQAETQYF.

The chain has TRBV25-1 and TRBJ1-6, with D perhaps matching TRBD1 (5 bases). V shed 4 bases and J shed 13 bases, with 20 bases lying between them. Germline lookup yields CDR1 MGHDK and CDR2 SYGVNS. This CDR3 comprises 15 residues. The CDR3 DNA follows: TGTGCCAGCAGTGGGGGGGTAACAGGCCGAACCCCCCTCCACTTT. Translation: CASSGGVTGRTPLHF.

The CDR3 region is CASSLDELGFGTDTQYF. For the CDR3, the DNA is TGTGCCAGCAGCTTAGATGAGCTCGGCTTCGGCACAGATACGCAGTATTTT. The chain uses TRBV11-3 and TRBJ2-3; D gene ambiguous. In germline, CDR1 is SGHNT, CDR2 YENEEA. V was shortened by 0 bases and J by 1 base, with 14 bases between the two germline ends. The CDR3 is 17 amino acids.

The chain is built from TRBV7-9 and TRBJ1-2; TRBD1 aligns across 8 bases. V gave up 4 bases and J gave up 2 bases; unmatched junction bases: 6. CDR3 size: 15 residues. The V gene's germline CDR1 is SEHNR and CDR2 FQNEAQ (reference sequence). The CDR3 DNA is TGTGCCAGCAGCTCGACAGGGGAGGAGAACTATGGCTACACCTTC. Translating it yields CASSSTGEENYGYTF.

This rearrangement joins TRBV13 to TRBJ2-7; D gene unclear. The CDR3 sequence is 14 residues long. Germline V gene data show CDR1 as PRHDT and CDR2 as FYEKMQ (reference sequence). Trimming pared 1 base from V and 6 bases from J, leaving 13 bases between. The CDR3 spells CASSLAVSSIEQYF. The DNA for the CDR3 is TGTGCCAGCAGCTTAGCTGTCAGCTCGATCGAGCAGTACTTC.

The chain links TRBV6-4 to TRBJ2-3, with D possibly being TRBD2 (5 bases). Between the trimmed V and J ends, which lost 0 bases and 4 bases, there was a span of 17 bases. CDR3 length: 17 amino acids. Germline V gene sequence: CDR1 MRHNA, CDR2 SNTAGT. CDR3 residues: CASSDSMTGSYPDTQYF. The CDR3 coding sequence is TGTGCCAGCAGTGACTCGATGACTGGGAGTTATCCAGATACGCAGTATTTT.

The chain has TRBV5-1 and TRBJ1-4, with D possibly TRBD1 on 6 matching bases. The CDR3 runs to 14 residues. From germline, CDR1 is SGHRS and CDR2 YFSETQ. Trimming took off 7 bases at V and 6 bases at J, with 16 bases between the two ends. The CDR3 region has the DNA TGCGCCAGCCGGTTCGGGGGGCAGGATGAAAAACTGTTTTTT. Encoded protein: CASRFGGQDEKLFF.

V is TRBV19 and J is TRBJ1-2; 7 positions agree with TRBD1. With 6 bases clipped from V and 4 bases from J, the junction kept 14 bases outside the gene matches. The germline CDR1 and CDR2 sequences are LNHDA and SQIVND (reference sequence). The CDR3 is 16 residues long. The CDR3 here is CASRPTGDRSFYGYTF. The CDR3 DNA reads TGTGCCAGTAGACCCACGGGGGACAGATCCTTCTATGGCTACACCTTC.

This clonotype was seen a handful of times. The CDR3 coding sequence is TGCAGCGTTGAAAGGACAAGTACTGAAGCTTTCTTT. It is translated as CSVERTSTEAFF. V usage is TRBV29-1 and J usage is TRBJ1-1; weak D call: TRBD1 (5 bases). CDR1 and CDR2 (germline): SQVTM, ANQGSEA. The CDR3 has 12 residues. The V gene lost 2 bases and the J gene lost 5 bases, with 9 bases spanning the gap.

This clonotype has just one count. CDR3 nucleotide sequence: TGTGCCAGCAGCTTAAGGTGGGGCGACCAAGAGACCCAGTACTTC. Translating gives CASSLRWGDQETQYF. This chain joins TRBV7-3 and TRBJ2-5; tentative D call: TRBD1 (5 bases). CDR3 length: 15 amino acids. V was cut by 1 base and J by 0 bases, with 9 bases left in between. Germline assignment: CDR1 SGHTA and CDR2 FQGTGA.

The genes are TRBV11-3 and TRBJ1-2; D might be TRBD1 (6 bases). Germline values: CDR1 SGHNT, CDR2 YENEEA. V was trimmed by 4 bases and J by 1 base, leaving 10 bases between them. The CDR3 loop spans 14 amino acids. CDR3 amino acids: CASSSHRDNYGYTF. The CDR3 DNA is TGTGCCAGCAGCTCCCACAGGGATAACTATGGCTACACCTTC.

V and J are TRBV6-2 or TRBV6-3 and TRBJ2-6, with D possibly being TRBD1 (5 bases). The V gene lost 5 bases and the J gene lost 2 bases, with 16 bases spanning the gap. This CDR3 contains 17 residues. Per the germline V gene, CDR1 is MNHEY and CDR2 is SVGEGT. The chain's CDR3 is CASSPWAGSAGANVLTF. CDR3 sequence (DNA): TGTGCCAGCAGTCCGTGGGCAGGGTCGGCTGGGGCCAACGTCCTGACTTTC.

This chain uses TRBV29-1 with TRBJ1-1; D remains ambiguous. V lost 6 bases and J 1 base, leaving 9 bases between the germline ends. The CDR3 loop spans 12 amino acids. Per germline, CDR1 SQVTM and CDR2 ANQGSEA. The CDR3 is CSVKYRNTEAFF. Written as DNA, the CDR3 is TGCAGCGTAAAATACAGGAACACTGAAGCTTTCTTT.